This entry lists 20 T cell receptor beta chains sequenced from one sample in a study of early T cells in non-severe SARS-CoV-2 infection. In TCRdb, the 5' RACE reads were re-called with MiXCR into one record per CDR3 protein. Counted here are approximately 80,000 distinct CDR3 sequences, approximately 12% occurring once; the ten biggest clones make up roughly 3.2%. Sequenced material: whole blood. The receptors here all came from an adult who was a healthcare worker with PCR-confirmed SARS-CoV-2 infection or an uninfected control (not recorded which).

In its sample, this clonotype was seen a few times. This chain links TRBV19 with TRBJ1-5; D unresolved. Looked up from germline, CDR1 is LNHDA and CDR2 is SQIVND (reference sequence). Between the trimmed V and J ends, which lost 6 bases and 4 bases, there was a span of 13 bases. The CDR3 is 14 amino acids. CDR3 sequence (DNA): TGTGCCAGTAGCAAAGACGGGTTTAATCAGCCCCAGCATTTT. Translating gives CASSKDGFNQPQHF.

This clonotype was recorded many times. At one of its ends the junction is not consistent with the germline gene, which may arise from a read error. J is TRBJ2-7 and V is TRBV20-1; D possibly matches TRBD1 or TRBD2 (5 bases each). The CDR3 consists of 14 residues. Looked up from germline, CDR1 is DFQATT and CDR2 is SNEGSKA (reference sequence). The CDR3 DNA sequence: TGCAGCGCTAGAGGGGTAGCACATTCCTACGAGCAGTACTTC. As protein: CSARGVAHSYEQYF.

This clonotype was picked up many times. This rearrangement joins TRBV20-1 to TRBJ2-7, with D possibly TRBD1 on 6 matching bases. Germline V gives CDR1 DFQATT, CDR2 SNEGSKA (reference sequence). This CDR3 has 16 residues. Trimming left V 0 bases short and J 2 bases short, with 17 bases between. CDR3 protein: CSARDQGRGGAYEQYF. For the CDR3, the DNA is TGCAGTGCTAGAGATCAGGGGCGCGGTGGGGCCTACGAGCAGTACTTC.

This clonotype was detected ten times or more. The chain recombines TRBV6-5 with TRBJ1-1, with D uncertain. The V end lost 2 bases, the J end lost 0 bases, and 7 bases lay between the germline ends. CDR3 length: 14 residues. From germline, CDR1 is MNHEY and CDR2 SVGAGI. The CDR3, as DNA: TGTGCCAGCAGTTACGATGACATGAACACTGAAGCTTTCTTT. Its translation is CASSYDDMNTEAFF.

As regards this clonotype: Since no conserved phenylalanine or tryptophan closes the CDR3, a read error is the likely cause. V gene TRBV12-3 or TRBV12-4 combines with J gene TRBJ2-1, with D hard to call. The CDR3 sequence is 12 residues long. Trimming left V 4 bases short and J 12 bases short, with 13 bases between. The CDR3 DNA sequence: TGTGCCAGCAGTTCACCTAGGTTACGGCAGTTCTAC. Encoded protein: CASSSPRLRQFY.

V is TRBV5-6 and J is TRBJ2-1, with D possibly being TRBD2 (6 bases). V lost 4 bases to trimming and J lost 4 bases, with 15 bases between them. CDR1 is SGHDT, CDR2 YYEEEE, per germline. The CDR3 sequence is 15 residues long. CDR3 sequence (DNA): TGTGCCAGCAGCGAGTACGGGACTCAATACAATGAGCAGTTCTTC. This translates into CASSEYGTQYNEQFF. Based on the CDR3 plus reference TRBV5-6 and TRBJ2-1, the full variable domain is DAGVTQSPTHLIKTRGQQVTLRCSPKSGHDTVSWYQQALGQGPQFIFQYYEEEERQRGNFPDRFSGHQFPNYSSELNVNALLLGDSALYLCASSEYGTQYNEQFFGPGTRLTVL.

The chain is built from TRBV9 and TRBJ1-5; unclear D gene. The CDR3 has 17 residues. Trimming stripped 0 bases from V and 2 bases from J, with 15 bases between. Germline CDR1 SGDLS, CDR2 YYNGEE. The CDR3 is CASSVEFETGGNQPQHF. The CDR3 DNA sequence: TGTGCCAGCAGCGTAGAATTTGAGACGGGTGGCAATCAGCCCCAGCATTTT.

In its sample, this clonotype was seen a few times. The V call is TRBV6-5, the J call TRBJ2-2; maybe TRBD2 (6 bases). This CDR3 comprises 15 residues. Trimming removed 2 bases from V and 3 bases from J, with 10 bases in between. CDR1 and CDR2 (germline): MNHEY, SVGAGI. CDR3 region: CASSYGLLYTGELFF. The CDR3 DNA is TGTGCCAGCAGTTACGGACTACTATACACCGGGGAGCTGTTTTTT.

This clonotype was counted between two and nine times. This chain links TRBV18 with TRBJ2-2; maybe TRBD1 (5 bases). Trimming took off 8 bases at V and 0 bases at J, with 13 bases between the two ends. The CDR3 is 15 amino acids. Germline-derived CDR1 and CDR2 are KGHSH and LQKENI. The CDR3 DNA follows: TGTGCCAGCCCCTGGGGCGGTTCGAACACCGGGGAGCTGTTTTTT. Residues: CASPWGGSNTGELFF. The variable domain in full, completed from reference TRBV18 and TRBJ2-2, reads NAGVMQNPRHLVRRRGQEARLRCSPMKGHSHVYWYRQLPEEGLKFMVYLQKENIIDESGMPKERFSAEFPKEGPSILRIQQVVRGDSAAYFCASPWGGSNTGELFFGEGSRLTVL.

This chain connects TRBV4-1 to TRBJ2-1; 14 bases map to TRBD2. V gave up 4 bases and J gave up 4 bases; unmatched junction bases: 3. Germline loops: CDR1 MGHRA, CDR2 YSYEKL. The CDR3 has 16 amino acids. CDR3 in DNA: TGCGCCAGCAGCCCGGGACTAGCGGGAGAGTACAATGAGCAGTTCTTC. It encodes CASSPGLAGEYNEQFF.

This clonotype has a handful of counts. The genes are TRBV20-1 and TRBJ1-1; D ambiguous. Germline CDR1 DFQATT, CDR2 SNEGSKA (reference sequence). This CDR3 is 13 amino acids long. V lost 6 bases and J 3 bases, leaving 14 bases between the germline ends. The DNA for the CDR3 is TGCAGTGCCCTGGGCCGGGGTGACACTGAAGCTTTCTTT. Its translation is CSALGRGDTEAFF.

The rearrangement uses TRBV5-1 and TRBJ2-2; D is undetermined. V was pared by 1 base and J by 4 bases, with 14 bases between. There are 16 residues in the CDR3. Germline CDR1 SGHRS, CDR2 YFSETQ. The CDR3 spells CASSLSQGKGTGELFF. The CDR3 bases are TGCGCCAGCAGCTTGTCTCAAGGGAAGGGCACCGGGGAGCTGTTTTTT.

The rearrangement links TRBV12-3 or TRBV12-4 to TRBJ2-2, with 8 bases lining up with TRBD2. There are 18 residues in the CDR3. Losses at the gene ends were 4 bases for V and 2 bases for J; bases not matched to a gene: 12. CDR3 DNA sequence: TGTGCCAGCAGTTGGCTGGAGCTGCGGGAGGTCAACACCGGGGAGCTGTTTTTT. Translating gives CASSWLELREVNTGELFF.

This chain connects TRBV7-2 to TRBJ2-1, with D hard to call. The CDR3 length is 16 residues. V lost 6 bases and J 7 bases, leaving 22 bases between the germline ends. Per germline, CDR1 SGHTA and CDR2 FQGNSA. The CDR3 protein is CASRLTFSDPRNEQFF. The CDR3 DNA reads TGTGCCAGCAGGCTAACATTTTCGGACCCGCGGAATGAGCAGTTCTTC.

As regards this clonotype: Sequence at one end of the junction differs from germline and may be a read error. CDR3 sequence (DNA): TGCAGCGTTTCTCCGGGAGGAGGAAGGACCCACTTC. Residues: CSVSPGGGRTHF. This chain connects TRBV29-1 to TRBJ1-2, with D unclear. The germline V gene encodes CDR1 SQVTM and CDR2 ANQGSEA. This CDR3 region has 12 residues.

This clonotype was observed a few times. This chain links TRBV6-1 with TRBJ2-2, with D tentatively TRBD2 (6 bases). The germline CDR1 and CDR2 sequences are MNHNS and SASEGT. The CDR3 is made up of 16 amino acids. V was cut by 7 bases and J by 6 bases, with 21 bases left in between. CDR3 sequence: CASTGSGGRRSGELFF. The DNA of the CDR3 is TGTGCCAGCACGGGTAGCGGTGGTCGGAGGTCCGGGGAGCTGTTTTTT.

The V gene is TRBV29-1, the J gene TRBJ2-2; D may be TRBD2 (6 bases). CDR3 length equals 13 residues. V was pared by 6 bases and J by 6 bases, with 14 bases between. In germline, CDR1 is SQVTM, CDR2 ANQGSEA. CDR3 nucleotide sequence: TGCAGCGTGGGGACTGTTTTCCCCGGGGAGCTGTTTTTT. Translating it yields CSVGTVFPGELFF.

This clonotype was recorded only once. V is TRBV29-1 and J is TRBJ2-7; D gene uncertain. CDR3 length: 12 residues. The germline CDR1 and CDR2 sequences are SQVTM and ANQGSEA. The ends were cut back, 5 bases at V and 2 bases at J, with 10 bases in the middle. DNA of the CDR3: TGCAGCGTTCCCGGGCCTGCCTACGAGCAGTACTTC. Amino acid sequence: CSVPGPAYEQYF.

The sample holds a few counts of this clonotype. The chain combines TRBV5-1 with TRBJ2-2, with 9 bases lining up with TRBD2. The germline V gene encodes CDR1 SGHRS and CDR2 YFSETQ. This CDR3 comprises 15 residues. The trim removed 0 bases at V and 3 bases at J, leaving 0 bases unmatched. The CDR3 DNA reads TGCGCCAGCAGCTTGGCTAGCGGGGACACCGGGGAGCTGTTTTTT. It translates to CASSLASGDTGELFF.

The table lists this clonotype with a few counts. V gene TRBV12-3 or TRBV12-4 combines with J gene TRBJ1-5; D unclear. The CDR3 is made up of 15 amino acids. Trimming cost V 1 base and J 0 bases, with 7 bases left between them. The CDR3 region is CASSLVQYSNQPQHF. The CDR3 nucleotides read TGTGCCAGCAGTTTAGTACAGTATAGCAATCAGCCCCAGCATTTT.